This T cell receptor (beta chain) is drawn from a study of T cells in localized non-small cell lung cancer. Measured with immunoSEQ multiplex PCR; TCRdb has only the in-frame clones, and not every one. Counted here are about 79,000 clones, 70% to 90% occurring once; the ten biggest clones make up approximately 12%. The CDR3 is made up of 14 amino acids. Germline CDR1 is SGHRS and CDR2 is YFSETQ. Between the trimmed V and J ends, which lost 4 bases and 0 bases, there was a span of 11 bases. This chain uses TRBV5-1 with TRBJ2-7; no reliable D call. The sample consisted of peripheral blood, taken before any cancer treatment. This TCR was sampled from a female donor of 60 years or more with stage I lung adenocarcinoma. CDR3 nucleotides: TGCGCCAGCAGCCCAAGCACTGGCTCCTACGAGCAGTACTTC. Translation: CASSPSTGSYEQYF.